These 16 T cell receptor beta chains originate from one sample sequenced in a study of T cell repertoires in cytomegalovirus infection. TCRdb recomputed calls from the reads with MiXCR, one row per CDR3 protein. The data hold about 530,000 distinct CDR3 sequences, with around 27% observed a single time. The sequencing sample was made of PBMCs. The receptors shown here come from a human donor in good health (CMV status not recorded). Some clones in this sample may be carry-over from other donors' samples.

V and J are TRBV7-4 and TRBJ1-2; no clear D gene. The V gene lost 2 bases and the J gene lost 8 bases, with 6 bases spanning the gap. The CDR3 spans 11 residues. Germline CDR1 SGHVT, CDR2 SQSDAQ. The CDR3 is CASSLLSGYTF. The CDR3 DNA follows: TGTGCCAGCAGCTTACTATCAGGCTACACCTTC.

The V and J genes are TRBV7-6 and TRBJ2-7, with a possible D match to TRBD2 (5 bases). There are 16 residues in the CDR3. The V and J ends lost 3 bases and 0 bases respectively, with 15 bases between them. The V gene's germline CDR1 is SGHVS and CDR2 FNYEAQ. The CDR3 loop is CASSFRGSKGSYEQYF. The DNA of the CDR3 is TGTGCCAGCAGCTTCCGGGGTAGTAAGGGCTCCTACGAGCAGTACTTC.

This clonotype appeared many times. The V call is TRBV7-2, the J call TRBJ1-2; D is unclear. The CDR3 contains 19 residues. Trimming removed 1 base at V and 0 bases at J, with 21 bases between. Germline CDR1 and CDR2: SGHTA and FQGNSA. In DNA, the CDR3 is TGTGCCAGCAGCTTAGGTGGGCCAGCACGGTCCCAAACTAACTATGGCTACACCTTC. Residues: CASSLGGPARSQTNYGYTF.

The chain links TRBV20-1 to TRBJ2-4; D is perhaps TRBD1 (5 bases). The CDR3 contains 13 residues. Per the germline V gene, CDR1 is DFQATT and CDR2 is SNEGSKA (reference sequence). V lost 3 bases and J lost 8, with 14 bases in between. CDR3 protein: CSASRVVKHIQYF. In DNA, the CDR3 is TGCAGTGCTAGCAGGGTAGTTAAACACATTCAGTACTTC.

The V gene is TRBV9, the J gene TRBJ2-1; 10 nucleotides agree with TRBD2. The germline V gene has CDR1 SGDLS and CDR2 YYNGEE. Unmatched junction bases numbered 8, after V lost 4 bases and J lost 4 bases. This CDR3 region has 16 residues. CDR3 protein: CASSPRLAGLYNEQFF. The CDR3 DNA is TGTGCCAGCAGCCCGAGACTAGCGGGCTTGTACAATGAGCAGTTCTTC.

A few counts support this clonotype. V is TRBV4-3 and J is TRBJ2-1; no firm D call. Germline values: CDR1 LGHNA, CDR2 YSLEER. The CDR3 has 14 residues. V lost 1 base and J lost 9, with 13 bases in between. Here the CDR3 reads CASSQVGRLVEQFF. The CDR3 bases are TGCGCCAGCAGCCAAGTCGGCAGGCTCGTTGAGCAGTTCTTC.

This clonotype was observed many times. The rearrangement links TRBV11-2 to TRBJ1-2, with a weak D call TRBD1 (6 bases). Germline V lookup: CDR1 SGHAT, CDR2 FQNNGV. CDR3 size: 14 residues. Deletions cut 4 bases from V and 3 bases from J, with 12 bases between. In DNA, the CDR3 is TGTGCCAGCAGCTCCGGACAGACCTACTATGGCTACACCTTC. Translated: CASSSGQTYYGYTF.

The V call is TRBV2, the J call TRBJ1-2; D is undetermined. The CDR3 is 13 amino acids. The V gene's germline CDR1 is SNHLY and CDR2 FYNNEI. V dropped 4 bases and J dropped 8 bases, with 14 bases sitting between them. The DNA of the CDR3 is TGTGCCAGCAGTGCCGAGGTCGTGGCGGGCTACACCTTC. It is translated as CASSAEVVAGYTF. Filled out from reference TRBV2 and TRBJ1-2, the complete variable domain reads EPEVTQTPSHQVTQMGQEVILRCVPISNHLYFYWYRQILGQKVEFLVSFYNNEISEKSEIFDDQFSVERPDGSNFTLKIRSTKLEDSAMYFCASSAEVVAGYTFGSGTRLTVV.

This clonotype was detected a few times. For the CDR3, the DNA is TGTGCCAGCAGCCAACCCGACAGGGAGCACACCGGGGAGCTGTTTTTT. It is translated as CASSQPDREHTGELFF. The chain carries TRBV4-2 and TRBJ2-2; 7 bases align to TRBD1. V was pared by 2 bases and J by 3 bases, with 6 bases of the junction left unmatched. CDR1 and CDR2 (germline): LGHNA, YNFKEQ. The CDR3 is 16 amino acids.

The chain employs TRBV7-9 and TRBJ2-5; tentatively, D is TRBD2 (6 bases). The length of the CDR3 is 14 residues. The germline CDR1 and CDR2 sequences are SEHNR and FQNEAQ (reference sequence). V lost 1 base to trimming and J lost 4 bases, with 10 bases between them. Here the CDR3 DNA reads TGTGCCAGCAGCTTAGGTACAGCGGGAGAGACCCAGTACTTC. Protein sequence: CASSLGTAGETQYF.

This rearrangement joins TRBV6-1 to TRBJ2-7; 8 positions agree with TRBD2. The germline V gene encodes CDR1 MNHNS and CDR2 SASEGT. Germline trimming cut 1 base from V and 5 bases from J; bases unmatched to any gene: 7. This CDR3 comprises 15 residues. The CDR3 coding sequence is TGTGCCAGCAGTGAAGGTGGCGGGAGGTTTAACGAGCAGTACTTC. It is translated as CASSEGGGRFNEQYF.

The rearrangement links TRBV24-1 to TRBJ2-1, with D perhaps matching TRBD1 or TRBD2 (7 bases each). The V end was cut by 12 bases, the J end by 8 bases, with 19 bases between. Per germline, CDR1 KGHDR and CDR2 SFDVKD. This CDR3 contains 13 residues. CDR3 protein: CASQGGGEYEQFF. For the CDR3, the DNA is TGTGCCTCCCAGGGGGGGGGCGAGTATGAGCAGTTCTTC.

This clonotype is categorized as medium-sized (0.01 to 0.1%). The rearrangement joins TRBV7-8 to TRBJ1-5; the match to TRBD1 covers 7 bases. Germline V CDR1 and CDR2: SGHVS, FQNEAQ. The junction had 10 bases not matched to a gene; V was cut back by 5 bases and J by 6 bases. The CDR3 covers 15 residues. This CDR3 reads CASSALQGPSQPQHF. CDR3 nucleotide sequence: TGTGCCAGCAGCGCCTTACAGGGGCCGAGTCAGCCCCAGCATTTT.

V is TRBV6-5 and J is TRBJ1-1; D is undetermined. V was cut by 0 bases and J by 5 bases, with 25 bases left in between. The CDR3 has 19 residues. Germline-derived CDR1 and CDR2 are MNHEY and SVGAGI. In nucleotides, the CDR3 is TGTGCCAGCAGTTACTCGTCTAACGTCCGGGTGCCATGGGGAACTGAAGCTTTCTTT. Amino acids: CASSYSSNVRVPWGTEAFF.

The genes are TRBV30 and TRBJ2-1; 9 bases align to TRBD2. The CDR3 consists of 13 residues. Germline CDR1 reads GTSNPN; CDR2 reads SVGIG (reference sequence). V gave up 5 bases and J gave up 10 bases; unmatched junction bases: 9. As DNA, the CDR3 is TGTGCCTGGGAAGGCCTAGCGGGACCCGAGCAGTTCTTC. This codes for CAWEGLAGPEQFF.

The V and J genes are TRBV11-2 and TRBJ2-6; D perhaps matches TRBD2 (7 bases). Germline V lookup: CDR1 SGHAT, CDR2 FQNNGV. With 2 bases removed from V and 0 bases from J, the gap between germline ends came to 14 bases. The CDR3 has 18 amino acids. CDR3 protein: CASSLRGAPGSGANVLTF. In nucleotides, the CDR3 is TGTGCCAGCAGCTTACGGGGGGCTCCAGGCTCTGGGGCCAACGTCCTGACTTTC.